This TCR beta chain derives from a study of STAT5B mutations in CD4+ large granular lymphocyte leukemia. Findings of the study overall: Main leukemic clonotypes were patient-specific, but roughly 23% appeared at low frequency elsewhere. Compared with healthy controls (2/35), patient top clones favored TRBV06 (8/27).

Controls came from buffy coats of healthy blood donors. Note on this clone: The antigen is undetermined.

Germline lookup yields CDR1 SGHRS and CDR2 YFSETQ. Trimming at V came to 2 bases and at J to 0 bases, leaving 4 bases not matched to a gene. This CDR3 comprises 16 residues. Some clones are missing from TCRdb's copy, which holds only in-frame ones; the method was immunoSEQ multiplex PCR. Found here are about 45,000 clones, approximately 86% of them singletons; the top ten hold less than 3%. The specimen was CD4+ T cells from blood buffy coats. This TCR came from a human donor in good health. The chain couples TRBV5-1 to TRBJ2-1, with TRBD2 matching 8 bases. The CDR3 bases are TGCGCCAGCAGCTTCTTAGCGGGAAGCTCCTACAATGAGCAGTTCTTC. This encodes CASSFLAGSSYNEQFF.